This is a list of T cell receptor beta chains from one sample in a study of blood T cells in healthy people across ages. TCRdb itself ran the 5' RACE reads through MiXCR, one entry per CDR3 protein. The sample lists 700,000 to 950,000 distinct CDR3 sequences; around 46% were seen once. The sequenced material came from blood. The source is a woman aged 60-70 years in good health. Each CDR3 is given with its conserved first and last residue. A D gene is named only where the DNA matches it firmly. Clone sizes are given selectively: once, few, many, or a class where the clone is expanded.

clone size: -
J gene: TRBJ2-1
V gene: TRBV5-6
D gene: -
CDR3 DNA: TGTGCCAGCAGCTTCAAGACAGGAACGAACAATAAGCAGTTCTTC
CDR3 protein: CASSFKTGTNNKQFF

clone size: -
J gene: TRBJ2-3
V gene: TRBV7-2
D gene: -
CDR3 DNA: TGTGCCAGCAGCGCCCTCACAGATACGCAGTATTTT
CDR3 protein: CASSALTDTQYF

clone size: -
J gene: TRBJ2-3
V gene: TRBV12-3/TRBV12-4
D gene: TRBD2
CDR3 DNA: TGTGCTTCGACTAGCGGGAGAGACCCCCACACAGATACGCAGTATTTT
CDR3 protein: CASTSGRDPHTDTQYF

clone size: -
J gene: TRBJ1-2
V gene: TRBV20-1
D gene: TRBD1
CDR3 DNA: TGCAGTGCCGAGGACAGGAACTACTATGGCTACACCTTC
CDR3 protein: CSAEDRNYYGYTF

clone size: few
J gene: TRBJ1-4
V gene: TRBV2
D gene: -
CDR3 DNA: TGTGCCAGCAGGGGGGAAGCAGGGGAAAAACTGTTTTTT
CDR3 protein: CASRGEAGEKLFF

clone size: -
J gene: TRBJ2-5
V gene: TRBV13
D gene: TRBD1
CDR3 DNA: TGTGCCAGCAGCTTAGGAGGGGGCCCAGATCAAGAGACCCAGTACTTC
CDR3 protein: CASSLGGGPDQETQYF

clone size: -
J gene: TRBJ2-7
V gene: TRBV14
D gene: TRBD1
CDR3 DNA: TGTGCCAGCAGCCCCAGCCGGGACAGGGTCGGGTACGAGCAGTACTTC
CDR3 protein: CASSPSRDRVGYEQYF

clone size: -
J gene: TRBJ2-1
V gene: TRBV11-2
D gene: -
CDR3 DNA: TGTGCCAGCAGCCCCCAGTGGAATGAGCAGTTCTTC
CDR3 protein: CASSPQWNEQFF

clone size: -
J gene: TRBJ2-6
V gene: TRBV27
D gene: -
CDR3 DNA: TGTGCCAGCACACAAGCGGGTTCTGGGGCCAACGTCCTGACTTTC
CDR3 protein: CASTQAGSGANVLTF

clone size: many
J gene: TRBJ2-7
V gene: TRBV20-1
D gene: TRBD1
CDR3 DNA: TGCAGTGCTAGGGGACAGACCCACGAGCAGTACTTC
CDR3 protein: CSARGQTHEQYF

clone size: few
J gene: TRBJ2-7
V gene: TRBV5-1
D gene: -
CDR3 DNA: TGCGCCAGCAGCTTGGGACCAGGTGAGCCCGAGCAGTACTTC
CDR3 protein: CASSLGPGEPEQYF

clone size: -
J gene: TRBJ2-7
V gene: TRBV6-2/TRBV6-3
D gene: -
CDR3 DNA: TGTGCCAGCAGTTATGGGGGGCCGGCTGAGCAGTACTTC
CDR3 protein: CASSYGGPAEQYF

clone size: few
J gene: TRBJ1-2
V gene: TRBV27
D gene: -
CDR3 DNA: TGTGCCAGCAGTTTCCAGAACACGGGCTATGGCTACACCTTC
CDR3 protein: CASSFQNTGYGYTF

clone size: -
J gene: TRBJ2-7
V gene: TRBV25-1
D gene: TRBD1
CDR3 DNA: TGTGCCAGCAGTGAAAGGGACAGCTACGAGCAGTACTTC
CDR3 protein: CASSERDSYEQYF

clone size: few
J gene: TRBJ1-4
V gene: TRBV5-1
D gene: TRBD1
CDR3 DNA: TGCGCCAGCAGCCGGACAGGGGATAATGAAAAACTGTTTTTT
CDR3 protein: CASSRTGDNEKLFF

clone size: -
J gene: TRBJ1-1
V gene: TRBV18
D gene: -
CDR3 DNA: TGTGCCAGCTCACCACCGAACGGGGCGAGGACTGAAGCTTTCTTT
CDR3 protein: CASSPPNGARTEAFF

clone size: -
J gene: TRBJ2-3
V gene: TRBV27
D gene: TRBD2
CDR3 DNA: TGTGCCAGCAGTTTATCGCGGGGGGGGTACACAGATACGCAGTATTTT
CDR3 protein: CASSLSRGGYTDTQYF

clone size: -
J gene: TRBJ1-1
V gene: TRBV12-3/TRBV12-4
D gene: -
CDR3 DNA: TGTGCCGGCAGCCTGGGGGGGGCACGGTCCACTGAAGCTTTCTTT
CDR3 protein: CAGSLGGARSTEAFF

clone size: -
J gene: TRBJ2-6
V gene: TRBV7-3
D gene: -
CDR3 DNA: TGTGCCAGCAGCTTACCGGTCTCTGGGGCCAACGTCCTGACTTTC
CDR3 protein: CASSLPVSGANVLTF

clone size: many
J gene: TRBJ2-7
V gene: TRBV7-2
D gene: -
CDR3 DNA: TGTGCCAGCAGCTTAATGGCCACTCAGGGGTACGAGCAGTACTTC
CDR3 protein: CASSLMATQGYEQYF

clone size: once
J gene: TRBJ1-5
V gene: TRBV6-8
D gene: -
CDR3 DNA: TGTGCCAGCAGTTACAACCGGCAGGGACTTAATCAGCCCCAGCATTTT
CDR3 protein: CASSYNRQGLNQPQHF

clone size: -
J gene: TRBJ2-3
V gene: TRBV21-1
D gene: -
CDR3 DNA: TGTGCCAGCAGCAATGGTGGCGGGCACACAGATACGCAGTATTTT
CDR3 protein: CASSNGGGHTDTQYF

clone size: -
J gene: TRBJ2-7
V gene: TRBV28
D gene: TRBD2
CDR3 DNA: TGTGCCAGCAGACGGACTAGCTCCCACGAGCAGTACTTC
CDR3 protein: CASRRTSSHEQYF

clone size: few
J gene: TRBJ1-1
V gene: TRBV7-3
D gene: -
CDR3 DNA: TGTGCCAGCAGCCCAAATGCAGGGAGGGAGACTGAAGCTTTCTTT
CDR3 protein: CASSPNAGRETEAFF

clone size: -
J gene: TRBJ2-7
V gene: TRBV20-1
D gene: -
CDR3 DNA: TGCAGTGCTAGAGCCCCGACAGTAGAGCAGTACTTC
CDR3 protein: CSARAPTVEQYF

clone size: few
J gene: TRBJ1-5
V gene: TRBV27
D gene: -
CDR3 DNA: TGTGCCAGCAGTTTAGTCAGAGCTGATCAGCCCCAGCATTTT
CDR3 protein: CASSLVRADQPQHF

clone size: -
J gene: TRBJ2-7
V gene: TRBV20-1
D gene: TRBD2
CDR3 DNA: TGCAGTGCTAGAGGGGGACTAGCCCACGAGCAGTACTTC
CDR3 protein: CSARGGLAHEQYF

clone size: -
J gene: TRBJ2-7
V gene: TRBV3-1
D gene: -
CDR3 DNA: TGTGCCAGCAGCCAAGAGGAAGCAGCGAGTTGGCAGTACTTC
CDR3 protein: CASSQEEAASWQYF

clone size: -
J gene: TRBJ1-6
V gene: TRBV20-1
D gene: TRBD1
CDR3 DNA: TGCAGTGCTAGGCGACAGGGAGCTTCTTTCGACTCACCCCTCCACTTT
CDR3 protein: CSARRQGASFDSPLHF

clone size: -
J gene: TRBJ2-1
V gene: TRBV7-8
D gene: -
CDR3 DNA: TGTGCCAGCAGCTTATTGGGGGCAGGGGATGAGCAGTTCTTC
CDR3 protein: CASSLLGAGDEQFF

clone size: -
J gene: TRBJ2-1
V gene: TRBV9
D gene: -
CDR3 DNA: TGTGCCAGCAGCAAGAGGGCAGGGGGGCGGAATGAGCAGTTCTTC
CDR3 protein: CASSKRAGGRNEQFF

clone size: -
J gene: TRBJ1-2
V gene: TRBV19
D gene: -
CDR3 DNA: TGTGCCAGTGGGCCGACAGGTTCAGAATATGGCTACACCTTC
CDR3 protein: CASGPTGSEYGYTF

clone size: few
J gene: TRBJ2-1
V gene: TRBV5-4
D gene: -
CDR3 DNA: TGTGCCAGCAGCTTGACTAGCGGACCCAGGGGGGATGAGCAGTTCTTC
CDR3 protein: CASSLTSGPRGDEQFF